Each of the 20 T cell receptor beta chains below was sequenced from the same sample in a study of cytomegalovirus exposure and HLA in healthy donors. With 60 Vbeta and 13 Jbeta primers, the PCR was carried out. Data came from immunoSEQ multiplex PCR; TCRdb stores just in-frame clones and leaves some out. Here the sample spans approximately 150,000 clones, over 60% being singletons. Material: PBMCs. Receptors originate from a female donor in good health and CMV-seronegative.

This chain links TRBV5-1 with TRBJ2-1, with TRBD2 identical over 10 bases. Germline V gene data show CDR1 as SGHRS and CDR2 as YFSETQ. The CDR3 has 14 amino acids. The V gene end was trimmed by 5 bases and the J gene end by 5 bases; junction bases not matched to a gene: 4. This chain's CDR3 is CASRLAGDDNEQFF. CDR3 in DNA: TGCGCCAGCAGGCTAGCGGGGGATGACAATGAGCAGTTCTTC.

This chain uses TRBV9 with TRBJ2-2; TRBD1 matches at 9 bases. Trimming removed 2 bases from V and 7 bases from J; junction bases left unmatched: 6. The CDR3 runs to 15 residues. The germline gives CDR1 SGDLS, CDR2 YYNGEE. The CDR3 DNA reads as TGTGCCAGCAGCGTTGGGACAGGGATGGACGGGGAGCTGTTTTTT. As protein: CASSVGTGMDGELFF. The full variable domain, in which reference TRBV9 and TRBJ2-2 provide the parts outside the CDR3, is DSGVTQTPKHLITATGQRVTLRCSPRSGDLSVYWYQQSLDQGLQFLIQYYNGEERAKGNILERFSAQQFPDLHSELNLSSLELGDSALYFCASSVGTGMDGELFFGEGSRLTVL.

This chain joins TRBV9 and TRBJ2-2; 10 bases agree with TRBD2. The junction had 4 bases not matched to a gene; V was cut back by 2 bases and J by 3 bases. The CDR3 length is 16 residues. CDR1 is SGDLS and CDR2 is YYNGEE in the germline V gene. The CDR3 DNA reads TGTGCCAGCAGCGTTAGCGGGGGGCCGCACACCGGGGAGCTGTTTTTT. Amino acid sequence: CASSVSGGPHTGELFF.

This chain links TRBV2 with TRBJ2-2; 7 bases line up with TRBD1. In germline, CDR1 is SNHLY, CDR2 FYNNEI. This CDR3 is built from 16 residues. The J segment lost 4 bases and the V segment lost 3 bases, leaving 8 bases of the junction unmatched. CDR3 DNA sequence: TGTGCCAGCAGTGATTGGGCAGGGGGTAGCACCGGGGAGCTGTTTTTT. It yields the protein CASSDWAGGSTGELFF.

The J gene is TRBJ1-5, the V gene TRBV10-3; D ambiguous. The V and J ends lost 0 bases and 0 bases respectively, with 3 bases between them. CDR3 length: 14 residues. Germline V gene data show CDR1 as ENHRY and CDR2 as SYGVKD. Here the CDR3 reads CAISESGSNQPQHF. In DNA, the CDR3 is TGTGCCATCAGTGAGTCCGGTAGCAATCAGCCCCAGCATTTT.

The gene calls are TRBV27 and TRBJ2-1; 10 bases map to TRBD2. The V gene's germline CDR1 is MNHEY and CDR2 SMNVEV (reference sequence). The ends lost 1 base at V and 8 bases at J; junction bases unmatched: 8. The CDR3 contains 16 residues. The CDR3 loop reads CASSLYSSGSLDEQFF. DNA of the CDR3: TGTGCCAGCAGTTTATACTCTAGCGGGAGTCTCGATGAGCAGTTCTTC.

The chain's CDR3 is CASRSRDRDYEQYF. The CDR3 nucleotides are TGTGCCAGCAGGAGCCGGGACAGGGACTACGAGCAGTACTTC. The rearrangement links TRBV11-3 to TRBJ2-7, with 9 bases fitting TRBD1. This CDR3 spans 14 amino acids. Germline values: CDR1 SGHNT, CDR2 YENEEA. The V segment lost 6 bases and the J segment 3 bases; nucleotides outside the gene matches: 6.

The gene calls are TRBV5-6 and TRBJ2-2; the D gene is possibly TRBD2 (5 bases). With 7 bases removed from V and 6 bases from J, the gap between germline ends came to 22 bases. Germline V CDR1 and CDR2: SGHDT, YYEEEE. The CDR3 has 16 residues. The CDR3 sequence is CASAQGGLEKAGELFF. The CDR3 nucleotides read TGTGCCAGCGCTCAAGGCGGGCTAGAGAAAGCCGGGGAGCTGTTTTTT.

A few counts support this clone. The chain is built from TRBV28 and TRBJ1-5; TRBD1 agrees at 9 bases. CDR1 is MDHEN and CDR2 is SYDVKM in the germline V gene. The V segment lost 2 bases and the J segment 4 bases; nucleotides outside the gene matches: 6. The CDR3 consists of 16 residues. The CDR3 DNA reads TGTGCCAGCAGTTTACCCGCCGGGACAGGGAATCAGCCCCAGCATTTT. It translates to CASSLPAGTGNQPQHF.

This clone has a handful of counts. This chain links TRBV5-6 with TRBJ1-1, with unresolved D. With 3 bases removed from V and 5 bases from J, the gap between germline ends came to 14 bases. CDR1 and CDR2 (germline): SGHDT, YYEEEE. The CDR3 length is 14 residues. CDR3 in amino acids: CASSWDQSGTEAFF. CDR3 DNA sequence: TGTGCCAGCAGCTGGGATCAGTCGGGGACTGAAGCTTTCTTT.

About this clone itself: This CDR3 fails to terminate in the conserved phenylalanine or tryptophan, so it likely reflects a read error. This chain uses TRBV2 with TRBJ2-7; 9 positions match TRBD1. CDR1 SNHLY and CDR2 FYNNEI come from the germline V gene. The CDR3 covers 14 residues. The trim removed 3 bases at V and 4 bases at J, leaving 4 bases unmatched. This CDR3 reads CASSDTGTGYEQYL. The CDR3 DNA reads TGTGCCAGCAGTGATACCGGGACAGGGTACGAGCAGTACCTC.

This clone was seen a handful of times. The gene calls are TRBV6-6 and TRBJ1-1; D uncertain. The CDR3 has 14 amino acids. CDR1 is MNHNY and CDR2 is SVGAGI in the germline V gene (reference sequence). V lost 0 bases and J lost 4, with 9 bases in between. In nucleotides, the CDR3 is TGTGCCAGCAGTTACTCGCCTGGGAGCACTGAAGCTTTCTTT. Translation: CASSYSPGSTEAFF.

V gene TRBV15 combines with J gene TRBJ1-1, with a tentative D call TRBD1 (5 bases). Trimming removed 3 bases from V and 3 bases from J, with 32 bases in between. CDR3 length: 21 residues. CDR1 is LNHNV, CDR2 YYDKDF, per germline (reference sequence). CDR3 sequence: CATSRQRGVPGLHDRDTEAFF. CDR3 nucleotides: TGTGCCACCAGCAGGCAAAGGGGAGTCCCGGGACTTCATGATCGGGACACTGAAGCTTTCTTT.

Only a few counts were recorded for this clone. The CDR3 is CASSYWTGGETQYF. The CDR3 DNA reads TGTGCCAGCAGTTACTGGACAGGGGGGGAGACCCAGTACTTC. The chain has TRBV6-6 and TRBJ2-5, with 10 bases aligning to TRBD1. V shed 1 base and J 5 bases; nucleotides not matched to a gene: 1. The CDR3 is made up of 14 amino acids. From germline, CDR1 is MNHNY and CDR2 SVGAGI (reference sequence).

This clone has only a few counts. The rearrangement joins TRBV6-5 to TRBJ2-6; D gene unclear. The V gene's germline CDR1 is MNHEY and CDR2 SVGAGI. V lost 5 bases and J 3 bases, leaving 11 bases between the germline ends. The CDR3 spans 15 residues. For the CDR3, the DNA is TGTGCCAGCAGTCCCCTTTGGAGTGGGGCCAACGTCCTGACTTTC. Translated, it gives CASSPLWSGANVLTF.

This chain joins TRBV9 and TRBJ2-3; TRBD2 agrees at 13 bases. The trim removed 4 bases at V and 4 bases at J, leaving 6 bases unmatched. CDR1 SGDLS and CDR2 YYNGEE come from the germline V gene. This CDR3 is built from 16 residues. CDR3 sequence reads: CASSPRLAGGADTQYF. Here the CDR3 DNA reads TGTGCCAGCAGCCCGAGACTAGCGGGAGGAGCAGATACGCAGTATTTT. Looking up the rest from reference TRBV9 and TRBJ2-3 gives the full variable domain: DSGVTQTPKHLITATGQRVTLRCSPRSGDLSVYWYQQSLDQGLQFLIQYYNGEERAKGNILERFSAQQFPDLHSELNLSSLELGDSALYFCASSPRLAGGADTQYFGPGTRLTVL.

The chain joins TRBV4-1 to TRBJ2-4; 10 nucleotides align to TRBD1. The length of the CDR3 is 17 residues. J gave up 2 bases and V 3 bases, and 7 bases lay outside the gene matches. Germline CDR1 MGHRA, CDR2 YSYEKL. The CDR3 nucleotides read TGCGCCAGCAGCCAGGGACAGGGGAGGGCATCCAAAAACATTCAGTACTTC. It encodes CASSQGQGRASKNIQYF.

The chain links TRBV18 to TRBJ1-2; TRBD1 might be the D (5 bases). Per germline, CDR1 KGHSH and CDR2 LQKENI. The V end lost 4 bases, the J end lost 8 bases, and 20 bases lay between the germline ends. This CDR3 is 15 amino acids long. The CDR3 spells CASSLSLGLRGGYTF. The CDR3 nucleotides are TGTGCCAGCTCACTCTCACTAGGACTCCGGGGGGGCTACACCTTC.

In its sample, this clone was seen many times. This chain uses TRBV11-2 with TRBJ1-4, with unresolved D. This CDR3 is built from 17 residues. Looked up from germline, CDR1 is SGHAT and CDR2 is FQNNGV. Trimming took off 5 bases at V and 8 bases at J, with 24 bases between the two ends. The CDR3 region is CASSLRVGAAEREKLFF. The DNA for the CDR3 is TGTGCCAGCAGCCTCCGGGTCGGTGCCGCGGAACGGGAAAAACTGTTTTTT.

The rearrangement links TRBV6-5 to TRBJ2-7; 9 bases match TRBD2. Per the germline V gene, CDR1 is MNHEY and CDR2 is SVGAGI. After removal of 4 bases from V and 0 bases from J, the junction contained 7 bases not matched to a gene. The CDR3 consists of 16 residues. The CDR3 loop is CASSSPKRGASYEQYF. The DNA for the CDR3 is TGTGCCAGCAGTTCCCCTAAGCGGGGGGCCTCCTACGAGCAGTACTTC.